The rows below give T cell receptor beta chains drawn from one sample of a study of molecular identifiers for immune sequencing clone quantification. TCRdb reprocessed the PCR reads with MiXCR, giving one entry per CDR3 protein. Here the sample spans some 91,000 distinct CDR3 sequences, roughly a quarter being singletons. Material: naive CD8+ T cells from blood, with Jurkat cell RNA spiked in. These receptors were obtained from a human donor in good health. Some libraries in this study had Jurkat cell RNA spiked in. Both conserved end residues are trimmed from each CDR3. D genes are given only for firm matches.

D gene	V gene	J gene	CDR3 protein
-	TRBV5-4	TRBJ2-2	ASSLPGTTNTGELF
-	TRBV5-6	TRBJ2-3	ASSLREFLDTQY
TRBD1	TRBV19	TRBJ2-6	ASSIIGQVHSGANVLT
TRBD1	TRBV15	TRBJ1-5	ATSRVGTGDQPQH
-	TRBV19	TRBJ1-1	ASSITSVAEAF
-	TRBV5-6	TRBJ2-7	ASSFSSYEQY
-	TRBV11-2	TRBJ1-4	ASSRSSTNEKLF
-	TRBV19	TRBJ1-1	ASSLRQTYPNTEAF
TRBD2	TRBV20-1	TRBJ2-3	SAPTSGRGGTDTQY
-	TRBV11-2	TRBJ2-7	ASSGGGFEQY
-	TRBV29-1	TRBJ2-2	SVLGTNTGELF
TRBD2	TRBV28	TRBJ2-1	ASSSWTSGRAGSYNEQF
TRBD2	TRBV5-1	TRBJ2-7	ASRLPYPPSGSYEQY
TRBD2	TRBV29-1	TRBJ2-7	SGLAGGHSYEQY
-	TRBV7-9	TRBJ2-3	ASSLVGAWGTDTQY
-	TRBV4-3	TRBJ2-3	ASSPGQFTDTQY
-	TRBV14	TRBJ2-7	ASSQVLRRAIHEQY